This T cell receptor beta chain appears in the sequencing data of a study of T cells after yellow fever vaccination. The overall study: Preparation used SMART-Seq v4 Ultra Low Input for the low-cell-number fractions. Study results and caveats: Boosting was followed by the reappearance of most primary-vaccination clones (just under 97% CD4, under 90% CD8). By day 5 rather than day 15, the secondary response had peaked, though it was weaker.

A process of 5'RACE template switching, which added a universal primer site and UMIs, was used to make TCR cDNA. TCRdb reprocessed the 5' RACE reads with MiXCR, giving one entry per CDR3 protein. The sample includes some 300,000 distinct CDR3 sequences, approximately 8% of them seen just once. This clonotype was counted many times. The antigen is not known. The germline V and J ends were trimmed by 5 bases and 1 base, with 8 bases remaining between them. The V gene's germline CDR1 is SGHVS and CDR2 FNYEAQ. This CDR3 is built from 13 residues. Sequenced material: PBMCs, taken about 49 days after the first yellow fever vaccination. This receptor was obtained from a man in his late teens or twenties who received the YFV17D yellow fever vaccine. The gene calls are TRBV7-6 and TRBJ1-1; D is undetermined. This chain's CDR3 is CASSVDGNTEAFF. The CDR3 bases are TGTGCCAGCAGCGTCGACGGGAACACTGAAGCTTTCTTT. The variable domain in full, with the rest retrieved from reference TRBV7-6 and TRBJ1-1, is GAGVSQSPRYKVTKRGQDVALRCDPISGHVSLYWYRQALGQGPEFLTYFNYEAQQDKSGLPNDRFSAERPEGSISTLTIQRTEQRDSAMYRCASSVDGNTEAFFGQGTRLTVV.